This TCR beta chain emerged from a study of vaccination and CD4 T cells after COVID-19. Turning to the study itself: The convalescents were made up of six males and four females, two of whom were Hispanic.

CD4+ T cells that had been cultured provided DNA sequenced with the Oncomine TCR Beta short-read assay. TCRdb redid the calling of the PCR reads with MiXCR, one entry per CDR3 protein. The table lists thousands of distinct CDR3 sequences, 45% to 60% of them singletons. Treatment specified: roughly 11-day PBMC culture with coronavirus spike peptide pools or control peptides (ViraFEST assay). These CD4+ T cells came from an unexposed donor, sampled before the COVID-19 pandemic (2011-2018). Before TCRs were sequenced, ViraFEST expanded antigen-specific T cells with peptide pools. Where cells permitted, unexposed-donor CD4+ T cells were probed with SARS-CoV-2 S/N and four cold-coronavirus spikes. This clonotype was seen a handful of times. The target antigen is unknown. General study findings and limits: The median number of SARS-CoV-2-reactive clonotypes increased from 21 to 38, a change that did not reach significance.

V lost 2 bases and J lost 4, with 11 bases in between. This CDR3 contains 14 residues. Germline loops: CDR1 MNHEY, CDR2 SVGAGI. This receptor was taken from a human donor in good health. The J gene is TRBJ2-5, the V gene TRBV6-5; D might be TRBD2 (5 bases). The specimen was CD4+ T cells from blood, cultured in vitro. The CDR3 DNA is TGTGCCAGCAGTTACGTGGGGAGCGCAGAGACCCAGTACTTC. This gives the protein CASSYVGSAETQYF.